This T cell receptor (beta chain) appears in the sequencing data of a study of shared clonotypes between healthy human individuals. Turning to the study itself: CD8 memory received one plate per donor, CD8 naive two, CD4 memory three and CD4 naive three.

Generated by immunoSEQ multiplex PCR, the TCRdb table keeps only in-frame clones and is missing some. The sample holds 2 million to 2.5 million clones; around 95% are singletons and the top ten take approximately 0.13%. Losses at the gene ends were 2 bases for V and 8 bases for J; bases not matched to a gene: 4. This CDR3 is 14 amino acids long. Germline CDR1 SGHTA, CDR2 FQGNSA. The TCR was taken from a man aged 18 to 29 in good health. The sample was naive CD4+ T cells sorted from blood. Stated subset: CD45RA+ positively selected. The chain recombines TRBV7-2 with TRBJ2-1, with 9 bases fitting TRBD2. CDR3 loop: CASSLLAGEYEQFF. The CDR3 DNA reads as TGTGCCAGCAGCTTATTAGCGGGAGAGTATGAGCAGTTCTTC.